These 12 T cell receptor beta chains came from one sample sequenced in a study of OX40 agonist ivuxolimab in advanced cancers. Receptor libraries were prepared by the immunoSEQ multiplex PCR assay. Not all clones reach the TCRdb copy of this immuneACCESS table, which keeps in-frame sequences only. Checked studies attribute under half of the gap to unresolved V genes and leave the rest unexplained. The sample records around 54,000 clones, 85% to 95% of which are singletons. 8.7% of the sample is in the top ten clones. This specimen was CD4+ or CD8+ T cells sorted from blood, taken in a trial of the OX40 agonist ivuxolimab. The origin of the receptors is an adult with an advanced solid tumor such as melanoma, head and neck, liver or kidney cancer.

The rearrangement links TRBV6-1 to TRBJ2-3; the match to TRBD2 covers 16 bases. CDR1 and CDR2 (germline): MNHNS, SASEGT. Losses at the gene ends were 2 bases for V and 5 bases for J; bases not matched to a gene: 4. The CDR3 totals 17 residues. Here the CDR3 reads CASSESGTSGGGDTQYF. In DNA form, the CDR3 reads TGTGCCAGCAGTGAATCCGGGACTAGCGGGGGGGGAGATACGCAGTATTTT.

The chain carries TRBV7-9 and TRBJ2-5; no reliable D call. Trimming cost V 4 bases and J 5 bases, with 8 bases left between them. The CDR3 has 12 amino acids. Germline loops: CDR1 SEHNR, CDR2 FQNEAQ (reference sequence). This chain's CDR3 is CASSSMVETQYF. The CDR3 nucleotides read TGTGCCAGCAGCTCGATGGTGGAGACCCAGTACTTC.

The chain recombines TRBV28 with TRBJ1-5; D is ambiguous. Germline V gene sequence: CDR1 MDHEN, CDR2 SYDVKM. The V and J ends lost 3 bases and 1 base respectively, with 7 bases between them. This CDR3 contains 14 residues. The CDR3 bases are TGTGCCAGCAGTTTTGCCATAAGCAATCAGCCCCAGCATTTT. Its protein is CASSFAISNQPQHF.

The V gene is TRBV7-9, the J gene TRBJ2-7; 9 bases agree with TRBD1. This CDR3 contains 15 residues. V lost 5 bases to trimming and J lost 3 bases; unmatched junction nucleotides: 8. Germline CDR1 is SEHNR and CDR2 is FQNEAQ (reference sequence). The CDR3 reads CASSSYDRGDYEQYF. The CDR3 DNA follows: TGTGCCAGCAGCAGCTATGACAGGGGGGACTACGAGCAGTACTTC.

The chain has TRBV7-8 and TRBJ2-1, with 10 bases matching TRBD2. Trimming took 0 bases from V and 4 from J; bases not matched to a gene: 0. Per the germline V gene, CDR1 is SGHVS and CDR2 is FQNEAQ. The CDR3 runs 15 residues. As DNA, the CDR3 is TGTGCCAGCAGCTTAGCAGCGGGAGGGTACAATGAGCAGTTCTTC. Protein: CASSLAAGGYNEQFF. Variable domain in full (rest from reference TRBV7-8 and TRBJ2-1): GAGVSQSPRYKVAKRGQDVALRCDPISGHVSLFWYQQALGQGPEFLTYFQNEAQLDKSGLPSDRFFAERPEGSVSTLKIQRTQQEDSAVYLCASSLAAGGYNEQFFGPGTRLTVL.

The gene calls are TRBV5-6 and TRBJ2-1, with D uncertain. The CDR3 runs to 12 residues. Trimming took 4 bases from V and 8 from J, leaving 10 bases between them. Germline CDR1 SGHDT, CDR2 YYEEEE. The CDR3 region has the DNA TGTGCCAGCAGCCGGATTTTACATGAGCAGTTCTTC. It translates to CASSRILHEQFF.

The CDR3, as DNA: TGTGCCAGCAGCGTGCAGGGTGGGCACACCATATATTTT. Protein product: CASSVQGGHTIYF. This rearrangement joins TRBV9 to TRBJ1-3; D might be TRBD1 (5 bases). The CDR3 loop spans 13 amino acids. CDR1 and CDR2 (germline): SGDLS, YYNGEE. Deletions cut 2 bases from V and 8 bases from J, with 11 bases between.

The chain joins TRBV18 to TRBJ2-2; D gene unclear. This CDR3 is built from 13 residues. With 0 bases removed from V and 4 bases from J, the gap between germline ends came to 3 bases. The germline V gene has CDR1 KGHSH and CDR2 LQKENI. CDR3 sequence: CASSPPGTGELFF. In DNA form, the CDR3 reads TGTGCCAGCTCACCACCTGGCACCGGGGAGCTGTTTTTT.

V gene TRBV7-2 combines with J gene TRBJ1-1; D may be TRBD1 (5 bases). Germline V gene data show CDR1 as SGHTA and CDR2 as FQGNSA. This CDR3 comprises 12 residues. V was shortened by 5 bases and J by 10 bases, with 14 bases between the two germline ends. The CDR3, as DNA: TGTGCCAGCAGCGCCTGGGGGGTGGGAGCTTTCTTT. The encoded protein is CASSAWGVGAFF.

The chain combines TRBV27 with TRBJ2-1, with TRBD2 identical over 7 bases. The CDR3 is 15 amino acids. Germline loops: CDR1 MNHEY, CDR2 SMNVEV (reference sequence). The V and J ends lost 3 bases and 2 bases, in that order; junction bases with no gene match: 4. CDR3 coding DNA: TGTGCCAGCAGTTTTAGCGGGCTCGCCTACAATGAGCAGTTCTTC. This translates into CASSFSGLAYNEQFF.

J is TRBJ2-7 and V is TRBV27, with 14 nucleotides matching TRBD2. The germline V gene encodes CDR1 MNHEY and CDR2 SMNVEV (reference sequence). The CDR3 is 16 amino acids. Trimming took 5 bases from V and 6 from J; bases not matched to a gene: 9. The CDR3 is CASSPGTSGSNREQYF. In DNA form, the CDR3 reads TGTGCCAGCAGTCCCGGGACTAGCGGGAGTAATCGCGAGCAGTACTTC.

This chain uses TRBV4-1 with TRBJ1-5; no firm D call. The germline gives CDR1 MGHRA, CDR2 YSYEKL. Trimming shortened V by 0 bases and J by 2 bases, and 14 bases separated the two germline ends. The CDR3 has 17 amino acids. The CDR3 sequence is CASSQDPPGIGNQPQHF. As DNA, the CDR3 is TGCGCCAGCAGCCAAGATCCCCCCGGGATAGGCAATCAGCCCCAGCATTTT.